Listed below are T cell receptor beta chains from one sample, sequenced in a study of human T cells and chemical hapten exposure. TCRdb processed the RACE reads anew with MiXCR; each CDR3 protein has one entry. Of around 95,000 distinct CDR3 sequences detected, approximately 11% appear once; the ten largest clones hold about 3%. The source material was whole blood, sampled in connection with sensitization to the hapten diphenylcyclopropenone (DPC). The receptors stem from a woman aged 60 to 75 with alopecia areata. Some clones in this sample may be carry-over from other donors' samples. CDR3s include the opening cysteine and the closing phenylalanine or tryptophan. D genes are given only for firm matches. Where a row states a size, it is once, few, many or the class of an expanded clone; other rows omit it.

many	TRBD1	TRBV24-1	TRBJ2-2	CATSKGQGGTGELFF	TGTGCCACCAGTAAAGGACAGGGTGGCACCGGGGAGCTGTTTTTT
many	TRBD1	TRBV18	TRBJ1-6	CASSSQGDPFYSPLHF	TGTGCCAGCTCATCACAGGGGGATCCGTTTTATTCACCCCTCCACTTT
few	NA	TRBV29-1	TRBJ2-4	CSVVDPQAKNIQYF	TGCAGCGTTGTAGACCCCCAAGCCAAAAACATTCAGTACTTC
few	NA	TRBV7-9	TRBJ1-2	CASSLTQADYGYTF	TGTGCCAGCAGCTTAACGCAGGCAGACTATGGCTACACCTTC
many	NA	TRBV18	TRBJ1-1	CASSQLRELGSEAFF	TGTGCCAGCTCTCAACTCAGGGAACTGGGGTCTGAAGCTTTCTTT
NA	NA	TRBV20-1	TRBJ2-3	CSARDPTGGDTQYF	TGCAGTGCTAGAGATCCCACAGGCGGGGATACGCAGTATTTT
many	NA	TRBV3-1	TRBJ1-2	CASSHFGGANYGYTF	TGTGCCAGCAGCCACTTTGGCGGAGCTAACTATGGCTACACCTTC
NA	TRBD1	TRBV19	TRBJ2-5	CASSMPAGTGAQYF	TGTGCCAGTAGTATGCCCGCCGGGACAGGGGCTCAGTACTTC
few	NA	TRBV7-3	TRBJ2-1	CASSQFAGAQYNEQFF	TGTGCCAGCAGCCAATTCGCAGGGGCCCAGTACAATGAGCAGTTCTTC
many	NA	TRBV29-1	TRBJ1-3	CSVFRSTSGNTIYF	TGCAGCGTGTTTAGGTCCACCTCTGGAAACACCATATATTTT
NA	NA	TRBV7-2	TRBJ2-2	CASSQEGRGLYTGELFF	TGTGCCAGCAGCCAAGAAGGACGGGGGCTCTACACCGGGGAGCTGTTTTTT
few	NA	TRBV30	TRBJ2-7	CAWTSGSRYEQYF	TGTGCCTGGACGTCAGGGTCTCGCTACGAGCAGTACTTC
NA	TRBD2	TRBV6-5	TRBJ2-3	CASSPWPSGGLGTQYF	TGTGCCAGCAGTCCCTGGCCTAGCGGGGGCCTCGGGACGCAGTATTTT
many	NA	TRBV4-1	TRBJ1-5	CASSSRTAVDRPQHF	TGCGCCAGCAGCTCCCGGACGGCGGTCGATCGGCCCCAGCATTTT
few	NA	TRBV7-9	TRBJ2-2	CASSLKGTPNTGELFF	TGTGCCAGCAGCTTAAAAGGGACACCGAACACCGGGGAGCTGTTTTTT
few	NA	TRBV13	TRBJ2-5	CASSFPSRVETQYF	TGTGCCAGCAGCTTCCCTAGCCGAGTAGAGACCCAGTACTTC
few	TRBD2	TRBV9	TRBJ2-1	CASSVADIGVAGYNEQFF	TGTGCCAGCAGCGTAGCTGATATCGGAGTAGCGGGGTACAATGAGCAGTTCTTC
NA	NA	TRBV21-1	TRBJ2-7	CASSKGDREFNEQYF	TGTGCCAGCAGCAAAGGAGATCGGGAATTCAACGAGCAGTACTTC
few	NA	TRBV6-2/TRBV6-3	TRBJ2-7	CASVDASSYEQYF	TGTGCCAGCGTTGACGCGAGCTCCTACGAGCAGTACTTC
many	NA	TRBV29-1	TRBJ1-2	CSVHEVMNYGYTF	TGCAGCGTTCATGAGGTGATGAACTATGGCTACACCTTC
NA	TRBD2	TRBV5-1	TRBJ2-3	CASSSGLAGSTDTRYF	TGCGCCAGCAGCTCCGGACTAGCGGGGAGCACAGATACGCGGTATTTT
many	NA	TRBV7-8	TRBJ2-7	CASSLARQGYEQYF	TGTGCCAGCAGCTTAGCGAGGCAGGGCTACGAGCAGTACTTC
NA	NA	TRBV27	TRBJ2-5	CASSPLGLAETQYF	TGTGCCAGCAGTCCTCTGGGACTGGCAGAGACCCAGTACTTC
many	NA	TRBV5-5	TRBJ2-3	CASSLLGESTDTQYF	TGTGCCAGCAGCCTTTTGGGGGAGAGCACAGATACGCAGTATTTT
NA	NA	TRBV20-1	TRBJ1-1	CSAWGNTEAFF	TGCAGTGCATGGGGGAACACTGAAGCTTTCTTT
many	TRBD1	TRBV7-6	TRBJ1-1	CASSPPLGTGGMNTEAFF	TGTGCCAGCAGCCCACCTTTGGGGACAGGGGGAATGAACACTGAAGCTTTCTTT
few	NA	TRBV20-1	TRBJ2-4	CSARFPGQKNIQYF	TGCAGTGCTAGGTTTCCGGGACAAAAAAACATTCAGTACTTC
many	NA	TRBV7-8	TRBJ2-7	CASSLNVAHEQYF	TGTGCCAGCAGCTTAAACGTTGCCCACGAGCAGTACTTC
NA	NA	TRBV11-2	TRBJ1-3	CASSLSVGRNTIYF	TGTGCCAGCAGCTTAAGTGTTGGGAGAAACACCATATATTTT
NA	NA	TRBV7-3	TRBJ2-1	CASSLHINNEQFF	TGTGCCAGCAGCTTACACATAAACAATGAGCAGTTCTTC
many	TRBD2	TRBV10-3	TRBJ2-3	CAISEARGGPSDTQYF	TGTGCCATCAGTGAAGCCCGCGGGGGGCCATCAGATACGCAGTATTTT
NA	NA	TRBV7-3	TRBJ2-2	CASSKAVNTGELFF	TGTGCCAGCAGCAAAGCGGTCAACACCGGGGAGCTGTTTTTT
many	NA	TRBV20-1	TRBJ1-2	CSASTDYGYTF	TGCAGTGCTAGTACGGACTATGGCTACACCTTC
NA	NA	TRBV7-9	TRBJ1-1	CASSLGETEAFF	TGTGCCAGCAGCTTAGGAGAGACTGAAGCTTTCTTT
few	TRBD2	TRBV18	TRBJ2-7	CASSPSGSTSYEQYF	TGTGCCAGCTCCCCTAGCGGGTCCACTTCCTACGAGCAGTACTTC
NA	NA	TRBV13	TRBJ2-3	CASSLVPDTQYF	TGTGCCAGCAGCTTAGTTCCAGATACGCAGTATTTT
few	TRBD2	TRBV2	TRBJ2-7	CASMERGRSYEQYF	TGTGCCAGCATGGAGCGGGGACGGTCCTACGAGCAGTACTTC
many	NA	TRBV9	TRBJ2-2	CASSVGGSPNTGELFF	TGTGCCAGCAGCGTAGGCGGCAGTCCGAACACCGGGGAGCTGTTTTTT
NA	NA	TRBV29-1	TRBJ2-5	CSALTPLPGETQYF	TGCAGCGCCTTGACACCCCTCCCGGGGGAGACCCAGTACTTC
NA	TRBD2	TRBV3-1	TRBJ2-1	CASSQVSGGYNEQFF	TGTGCCAGCAGCCAAGTAAGCGGGGGTTACAATGAGCAGTTCTTC
NA	NA	TRBV12-3/TRBV12-4	TRBJ2-7	CASSKPGSDYEQYF	TGTGCCAGCAGTAAGCCCGGCAGCGATTACGAGCAGTACTTC
many	NA	TRBV27	TRBJ2-7	CASSREGHEQYF	TGTGCCAGCAGCAGGGAAGGTCACGAGCAGTACTTC
many	NA	TRBV7-2	TRBJ2-7	CASSGPRGAKYEQYF	TGTGCCAGCAGCGGCCCCCGGGGGGCGAAATACGAGCAGTACTTC
NA	NA	TRBV6-5	TRBJ2-1	CASRTLGRPYNEQFF	TGTGCCAGCAGAACCCTAGGGCGGCCCTACAATGAGCAGTTCTTC
many	NA	TRBV6-5	TRBJ2-3	CASSYLGGGSRSDTQYF	TGTGCCAGCAGTTACCTCGGCGGGGGCTCTCGCTCAGATACGCAGTATTTT
many	TRBD1	TRBV19	TRBJ1-5	CASSISTGGEIQPQHF	TGTGCCAGTAGTATTTCTACAGGGGGCGAGATTCAGCCCCAGCATTTT
NA	NA	TRBV10-3	TRBJ2-2	CANQDPSNTGELFF	TGTGCCAACCAGGACCCCTCGAACACCGGGGAGCTGTTTTTT
few	NA	TRBV30	TRBJ2-4	CAWGSGQNIQYF	TGTGCCTGGGGTTCGGGTCAAAACATTCAGTACTTC
NA	NA	TRBV19	TRBJ1-2	CASSIAGGYGYTF	TGTGCCAGTAGTATAGCTGGAGGCTATGGCTACACCTTC
NA	NA	TRBV12-3/TRBV12-4	TRBJ1-6	CASSPGPRSPLHF	TGTGCCAGCAGTCCGGGTCCGCGTTCACCCCTCCACTTT
NA	TRBD2	TRBV7-2	TRBJ2-3	CASSLVRGGITDTQYF	TGTGCCAGCAGCTTAGTGCGGGGGGGGATCACAGATACGCAGTATTTT
many	NA	TRBV15	TRBJ1-1	CATSRDDMMNTEAFF	TGTGCCACCAGCAGAGATGATATGATGAACACTGAAGCTTTCTTT
few	TRBD1	TRBV20-1	TRBJ2-7	CSATAGTAPSYEQYF	TGCAGTGCTACAGCTGGGACAGCTCCCTCCTACGAGCAGTACTTC
few	NA	TRBV7-9	TRBJ1-6	CASSLGEGNNSPLHF	TGTGCCAGCAGCTTAGGTGAGGGAAATAATTCACCCCTCCACTTT
NA	NA	TRBV6-1	TRBJ1-3	CASSERVTVTTGNTIYF	TGTGCCAGCAGTGAAAGGGTGACGGTTACAACTGGAAACACCATATATTTT